The 19 T cell receptor beta chains listed next were all sequenced from one sample in a study of cytomegalovirus exposure and HLA in healthy donors. The table came from immunoSEQ multiplex PCR; TCRdb's copy has only in-frame clones and leaves some out. The sample consists of 45,000 to 65,000 clones, roughly 89% of them appearing once. The source material was PBMCs. The receptors were gathered from a woman aged 18-29 years in good health and CMV-seronegative.

The chain has TRBV11-2 and TRBJ2-1; D not resolved. In germline, CDR1 is SGHAT, CDR2 FQNNGV. The CDR3 extends over 12 amino acids. Trimming removed 5 bases from V and 1 base from J, with 3 bases in between. CDR3 amino acids: CASSLSYNEQFF. The CDR3 DNA sequence: TGTGCCAGCAGCCTTTCCTACAATGAGCAGTTCTTC.

The rearrangement links TRBV5-8 to TRBJ1-5; D ambiguous. The CDR3 loop spans 15 amino acids. Germline loops: CDR1 SGHTS, CDR2 YDEGEE. Trimming shortened V by 4 bases and J by 2 bases, and 13 bases separated the two germline ends. The CDR3 loop is CASSPVRVGNQPQHF. For the CDR3, the DNA is TGTGCCAGCAGCCCTGTGCGGGTTGGCAATCAGCCCCAGCATTTT. Drawing the rest from reference TRBV5-8 and TRBJ1-5, the complete variable domain is EAGVTQSPTHLIKTRGQQATLRCSPISGHTSVYWYQQALGLGLQFLLWYDEGEERNRGNFPPRFSGRQFPNYSSELNVNALELEDSALYLCASSPVRVGNQPQHFGDGTRLSIL.

This clone occurred a few times. The chain couples TRBV12-5 to TRBJ2-7; 7 nucleotides match TRBD1. Germline V gives CDR1 LGHNT, CDR2 FRNRAP. Trimming took 1 base from V and 4 from J; bases not matched to a gene: 19. The CDR3 contains 19 residues. CDR3 residues: CASGLAPLGTATLGYEQYF. The CDR3 coding sequence is TGTGCTAGTGGTTTGGCACCCCTTGGGACAGCAACACTAGGGTACGAGCAGTACTTC. Based on the CDR3 plus reference TRBV12-5 and TRBJ2-7, the full variable domain is DARVTQTPRHKVTEMGQEVTMRCQPILGHNTVFWYRQTMMQGLELLAYFRNRAPLDDSGMPKDRFSAEMPDATLATLKIQPSEPRDSAVYFCASGLAPLGTATLGYEQYFGPGTRLTVT.

The table lists this clone with a count of one. J is TRBJ2-6 and V is TRBV28; D is undetermined. The CDR3 runs 20 residues. V dropped 3 bases and J dropped 0 bases, with 21 bases sitting between them. Germline CDR1 reads MDHEN; CDR2 reads SYDVKM. The CDR3 DNA reads TGTGCCAGCAGTTTTACGGCCCGGAGTCCTAAGAGCTCTGGGGCCAACGTCCTGACTTTC. Its translation: CASSFTARSPKSSGANVLTF.

This chain connects TRBV19 to TRBJ1-1; 7 nucleotides agree with TRBD1. The CDR3 covers 15 residues. V trimming: 11 bases; J trimming: 0 bases; junction bases outside the gene matches: 12. CDR1 is LNHDA, CDR2 SQIVND, per germline (reference sequence). The CDR3 region is CAPWRGRQVNTEAFF. CDR3 DNA: TGTGCCCCATGGAGGGGGCGACAGGTGAACACTGAAGCTTTCTTT.

This clone has only one observation. This chain joins TRBV5-5 and TRBJ2-5, with TRBD1 identical over 9 bases. CDR1 is SGHKS, CDR2 YYEKEE, per germline (reference sequence). The junction had 7 bases not matched to a gene; V was cut back by 2 bases and J by 5 bases. The CDR3 has 15 amino acids. CDR3 loop: CASSFTGGGWETQYF. The DNA for the CDR3 is TGTGCCAGCAGCTTCACAGGGGGCGGGTGGGAGACCCAGTACTTC.

The rearrangement joins TRBV5-1 to TRBJ1-1; D remains ambiguous. The length of the CDR3 is 14 residues. Germline lookup yields CDR1 SGHRS and CDR2 YFSETQ. V lost 0 bases and J 0 bases, leaving 6 bases between the germline ends. CDR3: CASSLVQMNTEAFF. The CDR3 region has the DNA TGCGCCAGCAGCTTGGTTCAAATGAACACTGAAGCTTTCTTT.

The chain is built from TRBV19 and TRBJ1-2; D ambiguous. Per the germline V gene, CDR1 is LNHDA and CDR2 is SQIVND (reference sequence). This CDR3 comprises 12 residues. Trimming shortened V by 6 bases and J by 3 bases, and 8 bases separated the two germline ends. Here the CDR3 DNA reads TGTGCCAGTAGATCGGACTACTATGGCTACACCTTC. Translated, it gives CASRSDYYGYTF.

This rearrangement joins TRBV6-5 to TRBJ1-6; the match to TRBD1 covers 7 bases. Germline loops: CDR1 MNHEY, CDR2 SVGAGI. With 10 bases clipped from V and 1 base from J, the junction kept 4 bases outside the gene matches. The length of the CDR3 is 14 residues. Here the CDR3 DNA reads TGTGCCACCCGGGGACAGTCCTATAATTCACCCCTCCACTTT. Translation: CATRGQSYNSPLHF.

The J gene is TRBJ1-1, the V gene TRBV11-2; perhaps TRBD1 as D (5 bases). Trimming shortened V by 4 bases and J by 3 bases, and 12 bases separated the two germline ends. The CDR3 has 14 residues. The germline gives CDR1 SGHAT, CDR2 FQNNGV. The CDR3 sequence is CASSYRGRHTEAFF. The DNA of the CDR3 is TGTGCCAGCAGCTATAGGGGCCGGCACACTGAAGCTTTCTTT. Variable domain in full (rest from reference TRBV11-2 and TRBJ1-1): EAGVAQSPRYKIIEKRQSVAFWCNPISGHATLYWYQQILGQGPKLLIQFQNNGVVDDSQLPKDRFSAERLKGVDSTLKIQPAKLEDSAVYLCASSYRGRHTEAFFGQGTRLTVV.

This chain links TRBV7-2 with TRBJ1-2; D may be TRBD1 (5 bases). Germline CDR1 is SGHTA and CDR2 is FQGNSA. This CDR3 spans 15 amino acids. Between the trimmed V and J ends, which lost 2 bases and 4 bases, there was a span of 14 bases. CDR3 bases: TGTGCCAGCAGCTTAAAAGGGGTTGAGTCCTATGGCTACACCTTC. Protein: CASSLKGVESYGYTF.

The chain employs TRBV27 and TRBJ1-4, with 9 bases aligning to TRBD1. The germline V gene has CDR1 MNHEY and CDR2 SMNVEV (reference sequence). CDR3 length: 19 residues. Trimming cost V 0 bases and J 3 bases; bases outside gene matches: 11. The CDR3 here is CASSLSKNRGRLSNEKLFF. In nucleotides, the CDR3 is TGTGCCAGCAGTTTATCAAAAAACAGGGGGCGCTTATCTAATGAAAAACTGTTTTTT. Combining the CDR3 with reference TRBV27 and TRBJ1-4 gives the whole variable domain EAQVTQNPRYLITVTGKKLTVTCSQNMNHEYMSWYRQDPGLGLRQIYYSMNVEVTDKGDVPEGYKVSRKEKRNFPLILESPSPNQTSLYFCASSLSKNRGRLSNEKLFFGSGTQLSVL.

This chain joins TRBV29-1 and TRBJ2-3; possibly TRBD1 for D (6 bases). Germline V lookup: CDR1 SQVTM, CDR2 ANQGSEA. Trimming shortened V by 0 bases and J by 4 bases, and 11 bases separated the two germline ends. The CDR3 loop spans 14 amino acids. CDR3 coding DNA: TGCAGCGTTGAAGAGGTGGCAGGGGCAGATACGCAGTATTTT. It codes for CSVEEVAGADTQYF.

The chain uses TRBV28 and TRBJ1-1, with D hard to call. This CDR3 has 12 amino acids. CDR1 is MDHEN and CDR2 is SYDVKM in the germline V gene. The germline V and J ends were trimmed by 4 bases and 5 bases, with 8 bases remaining between them. CDR3 region: CASSSGFTEAFF. CDR3 sequence (DNA): TGTGCCAGCAGTTCGGGATTTACTGAAGCTTTCTTT.

This chain joins TRBV2 and TRBJ2-7, with 10 positions matching TRBD1. This CDR3 contains 15 residues. The germline CDR1 and CDR2 sequences are SNHLY and FYNNEI. The ends lost 3 bases at V and 3 bases at J; junction bases unmatched: 5. Here the CDR3 DNA reads TGTGCCAGCAGTGACCGGGACAGGGGCATCTACGAGCAGTACTTC. This translates into CASSDRDRGIYEQYF.

V and J are TRBV27 and TRBJ2-2; the D gene is possibly TRBD1 (5 bases). Germline V CDR1 and CDR2: MNHEY, SMNVEV (reference sequence). Trimming pared 6 bases from V and 6 bases from J, leaving 8 bases between. CDR3 size: 12 residues. The DNA for the CDR3 is TGTGCCAGCAGAGGGGAATCCGGGGAGCTGTTTTTT. Translation gives CASRGESGELFF.

This sequence joins TRBV27 and TRBJ2-1; no definite D call. Germline V gene data show CDR1 as MNHEY and CDR2 as SMNVEV (reference sequence). Trimming took 6 bases from V and 4 from J, leaving 4 bases between them. The CDR3 loop spans 11 amino acids. CDR3 region: CASRTYNEQFF. CDR3 coding DNA: TGTGCCAGCAGGACTTACAATGAGCAGTTCTTC.

This clone was detected a few times. The genes are TRBV11-2 and TRBJ1-2; maybe TRBD1 (5 bases). The length of the CDR3 is 15 residues. V was clipped by 0 bases and J by 8 bases, with 16 bases between them. Looked up from germline, CDR1 is SGHAT and CDR2 is FQNNGV. CDR3 sequence: CASSLDRGQPYGYTF. CDR3 bases: TGTGCCAGCAGCTTAGATAGGGGCCAGCCCTACGGCTACACCTTC.

The chain carries TRBV5-6 and TRBJ1-2, with a tentative D call TRBD1 (6 bases). The CDR3 sequence is 13 residues long. CDR1 SGHDT and CDR2 YYEEEE come from the germline V gene. V was shortened by 4 bases and J by 2 bases, with 9 bases between the two germline ends. CDR3 coding DNA: TGTGCCAGCAGCCCGGACAGAAACTATGGCTACACCTTC. Its protein is CASSPDRNYGYTF.